This T cell receptor beta chain stems from a study of cytomegalovirus exposure and HLA in healthy donors. Germline CDR1 is SQVTM and CDR2 is ANQGSEA. This CDR3 spans 13 amino acids. V lost 7 bases, J lost 2 bases, and 4 bases stayed unmatched. Study results and caveats: Sequencing artifact likely explains a cluster of highly shared sequence variants.

A multiplex PCR was run with 60 Vbeta primers and 13 Jbeta primers. In the original workflow: It was a later analysis that counted tens of millions of unique TCR beta chains, of which roughly 11 million were shared. Only in-frame clones appear in the TCRdb table, and some are missing; sequencing was by immunoSEQ multiplex PCR. V, J and clone size reflect that table, while D and trimming were determined from the DNA. Altogether over 100,000 clones are present, approximately 70% being singletons, with the ten largest covering around 9%. About this clone: Its specificity is unknown.

This clonotype originated in a man aged 25 to 40 in good health and CMV-seropositive. Sequenced input: PBMCs. The chain employs TRBV29-1 and TRBJ1-3, with 8 bases aligning to TRBD1. CDR3 sequence reads: CSASTGAGNTIYF. CDR3 coding DNA: TGCAGCGCCTCGACAGGGGCTGGAAACACCATATATTTT.